This TCR beta chain stems from a study of T cell responses to AZD1222 COVID-19 vaccine. Regarding the study as a whole: Donors were largely white British and mainly female; clonal diversity was possibly underestimated. Compared with day 0, the breadth and depth of the Spike-specific TCR repertoire rose significantly after two doses of AZD1222. Spike-spanning, vaccine-associated CD4 TCRs were dominant at 160-218 and 743-854. Repertoires were sampled only after the peak T cell response.

The CDR3 is 15 amino acids. J gave up 4 bases and V 6 bases, and 4 bases lay outside the gene matches. Germline V gene lookup returns CDR1 LGHDT and CDR2 YNNKEL (reference sequence). The repertoire was sequenced with immunoSEQ multiplex PCR; TCRdb's copy has only in-frame clones and lacks some. The sample records about 74,000 clones, more than 80% being singletons. On this clone: As yet, its antigen is unknown.

The receptor comes from an adult in good health. The J gene is TRBJ2-2, the V gene TRBV3-1 (or the pseudogene TRBV3-2), with 11 bases fitting TRBD1. This material consisted of peripheral blood, taken on day 0 of AZD1222 vaccination. CDR3 protein: CASRRGQGVTGELFF. The CDR3 nucleotides read TGTGCCAGCAGGCGGGGACAGGGGGTCACCGGGGAGCTGTTTTTT.